These T cell receptor beta chains were read from a single sample in a study of cytomegalovirus exposure and HLA in healthy donors. The data were produced by immunoSEQ multiplex PCR, yet TCRdb's version contains in-frame clones alone and is incomplete. The data hold about 160,000 clones, with about four fifths observed a single time. Sequencing was carried out using PBMCs. The receptors come from a man aged 25 to 40 in good health and CMV-seronegative. CDR3s include the opening cysteine and the closing phenylalanine or tryptophan. A D gene is named only where the DNA matches it firmly. Rows may omit the clone size; those that give it use once, few, many or a size class.

TRBV28	-	-	TRBJ1-2	TGTGCCAGCAGCACAGGGCCCTATGGCTACACCTTC	CASSTGPYGYTF
TRBV6-5	-	-	TRBJ1-1	TGTGCCAGCAGTTACGAGGGGGTTGGGGTGGACACTGAAGCTTTCTTT	CASSYEGVGVDTEAFF
TRBV29-1	TRBD1	-	TRBJ1-1	TGCAGCGTTGAAGTAGGGCAGGGGGTATCTGAAGCTTTCTTT	CSVEVGQGVSEAFF
TRBV7-9	-	-	TRBJ1-2	TGTGCCAGCAGCTTAGCTAATAAGGAGGGGTATGGCTACACCTTC	CASSLANKEGYGYTF
TRBV19	-	-	TRBJ2-3	TGTGCCAGTAGTGGACGGGACTCAAGGGCAGATACGCAGTATTTT	CASSGRDSRADTQYF
TRBV28	-	-	TRBJ1-1	TGTGCCAGCAGTTTATACAGTGAAGCTTTCTTT	CASSLYSEAFF
TRBV27	-	-	TRBJ2-2	TGTGCCAGCAGTTTGGGCCAGAACACCGGGGAGCTGTTTTTT	CASSLGQNTGELFF
TRBV15	-	-	TRBJ1-5	TGTGCCACCAGCAGAGAGGACAGATACCTCAATCAGCCCCAGCATTTT	CATSREDRYLNQPQHF
TRBV7-9	-	-	TRBJ1-1	TGTGCCAGCAGCTTATCTGAGTTTGATAACACTGAAGCTTTCTTT	CASSLSEFDNTEAFF
TRBV9	TRBD1	-	TRBJ1-1	TGTGCCAGCAGCGTAGACAGGGGCACTGAAGCTTTCTTT	CASSVDRGTEAFF
TRBV5-1	-	few	TRBJ2-6	TGCGCCAGCAGCGAGGGTAGGGCCAGCGTCCTGACTTTC	CASSEGRASVLTF
TRBV7-9	-	-	TRBJ1-1	TGTGCCAGCAGCGAAACACGGAACACTGAAGCTTTCTTT	CASSETRNTEAFF
TRBV28	-	-	TRBJ1-2	TGTGCCAGCAGTCCACCACCGGGGGGCCTAGGCTACACCTTC	CASSPPPGGLGYTF
TRBV11-2	TRBD1	few	TRBJ2-2	TGTGCCAGCAGCTTAGGACAGGGAGTCGCCACCGGGGAGCTGTTTTTT	CASSLGQGVATGELFF
TRBV9	TRBD1	-	TRBJ2-7	TGTGCCAGCAGCGCCGGGACAGCCTACGAGCAGTACTTC	CASSAGTAYEQYF
TRBV5-1	-	-	TRBJ2-5	TGCGCCAGCAGCTTGGGGGCAGGACTTGAGGGAGAGACCCAGTACTTC	CASSLGAGLEGETQYF
TRBV6-6	-	-	TRBJ1-4	TGTGCCAGCAGGGCACAGGGCGGGGGAAAACTGTTTTTT	CASRAQGGGKLFF
TRBV6-5	-	once	TRBJ1-2	TGTGCCAGTTCACCAAGAGGGACTATGTATGGCTACACCTTC	CASSPRGTMYGYTF
TRBV10-2	-	once	TRBJ1-4	TGCGCCAGCAGTGAGTCCGCGGAAAAACTGTTTTTT	CASSESAEKLFF
TRBV15	TRBD1	-	TRBJ2-5	TGTGCCACCAGCAGAGAAAGTTGGGACAGGGGCCTAGAGACCCAGTACTTC	CATSRESWDRGLETQYF
TRBV27	-	-	TRBJ2-2	TGTGCCAGCAGTTCCGACACCGGGGAGCTGTTTTTT	CASSSDTGELFF
TRBV7-8	-	-	TRBJ2-7	TGTGCCAGCAGCCCACTGGGGGGACAGACCTACGAGCAGTACTTC	CASSPLGGQTYEQYF
TRBV28	TRBD1	once	TRBJ1-1	TGTGCCAGCACCGTTAGGGGGGGGACAGGGAAGGTGAAGGACACTGAAGCTTTCTTT	CASTVRGGTGKVKDTEAFF
TRBV6-4	TRBD2	-	TRBJ2-1	TGTGCCAGCAGCGAGACTAGCGCTGCCTACAATGAGCAGTTCTTC	CASSETSAAYNEQFF